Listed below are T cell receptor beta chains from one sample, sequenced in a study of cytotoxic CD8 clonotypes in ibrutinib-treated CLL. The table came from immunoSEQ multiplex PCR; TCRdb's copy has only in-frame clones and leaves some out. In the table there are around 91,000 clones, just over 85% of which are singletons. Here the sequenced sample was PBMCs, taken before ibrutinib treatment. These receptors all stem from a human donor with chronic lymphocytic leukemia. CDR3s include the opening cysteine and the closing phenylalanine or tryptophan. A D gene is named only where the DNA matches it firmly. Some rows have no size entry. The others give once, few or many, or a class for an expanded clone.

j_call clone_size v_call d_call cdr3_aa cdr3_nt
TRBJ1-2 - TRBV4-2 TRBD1 CASSQNPGGADYGYTF TGTGCCAGCAGCCAAAACCCAGGGGGCGCAGACTATGGCTACACCTTC
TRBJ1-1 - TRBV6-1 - CASSESGATEAFF TGTGCCAGCAGTGAATCAGGTGCCACTGAAGCTTTCTTT
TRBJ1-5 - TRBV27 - CASSLAGVQPQHF TGTGCCAGCAGCCTTGCGGGGGTTCAGCCCCAGCATTTT
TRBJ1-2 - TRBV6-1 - CASIEGVAPNYGYTF TGTGCCAGCATCGAAGGGGTAGCACCAAACTATGGCTACACCTTC
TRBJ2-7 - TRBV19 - CASSRLRGTSSYEQYF TGTGCCAGTAGTCGACTCCGCGGAACGAGCTCCTACGAGCAGTACTTC
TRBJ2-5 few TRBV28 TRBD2 CASSFYSGREGVAQYF TGTGCCAGCAGTTTCTATTCGGGCAGGGAGGGCGTGGCCCAGTACTTC
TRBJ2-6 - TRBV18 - CASSPRALDMSSGANVLTF TGTGCCAGCTCACCACGGGCTTTGGACATGAGCTCTGGGGCCAACGTCCTGACTTTC
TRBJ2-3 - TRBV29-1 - CSVQIGGPDTQYF TGCAGCGTTCAAATCGGGGGGCCAGATACGCAGTATTTT
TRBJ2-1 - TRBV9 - CASSALGGFKDEQFF TGTGCCAGCAGCGCCCTAGGGGGGTTTAAGGATGAGCAGTTCTTC
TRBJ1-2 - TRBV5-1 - CASSLALATNYGYTF TGCGCCAGCAGCTTGGCCCTAGCAACTAACTATGGCTACACCTTC
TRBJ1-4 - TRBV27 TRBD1 CASRRQGSNEKLFF TGTGCCAGCAGGAGACAGGGTTCTAATGAAAAACTGTTTTTT
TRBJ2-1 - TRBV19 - CASSRVRGSYNEQFF TGTGCCAGTAGTAGGGTTAGAGGCTCCTACAATGAGCAGTTCTTC
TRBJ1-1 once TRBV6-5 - CASSYGDKRMNTEAFF TGTGCCAGCAGTTACGGGGACAAACGCATGAACACTGAAGCTTTCTTT
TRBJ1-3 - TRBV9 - CASSVDSSLSSGNTIYF TGTGCCAGCAGCGTCGATTCCAGCCTGAGCTCTGGAAACACCATATATTTT
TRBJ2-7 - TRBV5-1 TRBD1 CASSLSGQGAYEQYF TGCGCCAGCAGCTTGAGCGGACAGGGGGCCTACGAGCAGTACTTC